This T cell receptor (beta chain) is drawn from a study of PD-L1 blockade in urothelial cancer (dated by TCRdb to between 2016 and 2019). About the study as a whole: Every patient began therapy at some point between 2013 and 2015 and was given atezolizumab 1,200 mg intravenously every 3 weeks. About 90% of the 29 patients were identified as males with urothelial cancer of bladder origin, and a prior smoking history was reported by 18 of 29 patients. An ECOG performance status of 0 or 1 was recorded for the patients, and 0 to 3 prior chemotherapy regimens had been received by the patients. Blood samples were analyzed 3 weeks after the start of treatment (second dose) and 6 weeks after the start of treatment. Blood samples gave a median of around 140,000 T cells and 88,000 or so unique TCRs, with a median clonality of 0.080. Somatic, immune and clinical correlates of response to PD-L1 blockade with atezolizumab in urothelial cancer were the focus of an exploratory multi-omic analysis. Pretreatment tumor samples, along with matched peripheral blood serially collected before and after atezolizumab treatment, were subjected to TCR sequencing. Durable clinical benefit was defined as progression-free survival longer than 6 months, and TCR features were also tested against progression-free and overall survival. Whole exome sequencing and RNA sequencing of pretreatment tumors were performed alongside TCR sequencing in the same patients. About 10 patients achieved durable clinical benefit and approximately 20 did not. Some 30 patients had pretreatment blood TCR-seq, about 24 had at least one posttreatment blood collection, and about 24 had tumor TCR-seq. Study-wide conclusions, independent of this receptor: Among patients with durable benefit, tumor-associated TCR clones showed greater expansion in peripheral blood 3 weeks after treatment started (n ≈ 23, p = 0.022). Improved progression-free and overall survival was associated with having pretreatment peripheral blood TCR clonality below the median. Because the sample size was small (n ≈ 27) and many exploratory analyses were performed, the results are intended to be hypothesis-generating.

The label giving this sample's time point can be read as: pretreatment peripheral blood. A total of approximately 27 patients with locally advanced or metastatic urothelial carcinoma, treated at Memorial Sloan Kettering on a trial protocol, made up the cohort. Peripheral blood mononuclear cells were collected pretreatment and during treatment, with between 1 and 8 total time points obtained per patient. The Qiagen DNeasy Blood extraction kit was used to purify genomic DNA from total PBMCs and tumor samples. Collected pretreatment and during treatment, PBMCs were isolated and stored as previously described. To estimate absolute template abundance from read counts, synthetic TCR analog templates were spiked into each PCR. TCRbeta CDR3 regions were amplified from genomic DNA with bias-controlled V and J gene primers using the immunoSEQ assay. Rearranged TCRbeta segments were sequenced at approximately 20X coverage. The paper's processing steps were these. Clustering was used to correct sequencing errors, and CDR3s were annotated against IMGT to assign V, D and J genes. Downstream analyses used only productive TCRbeta rearrangements, leaving out any out-of-frame or stop-codon sequences. To compute clonality, Shannon entropy was normalized by the log of the number of unique productive sequences and then subtracted from one. Clones differing between time points or between blood and tumor were identified using Fisher's exact test with Benjamini-Hochberg correction, with an adjusted p below 0.01 applied as the threshold. TCRdb limited this immuneACCESS table to in-frame rearrangements with V and J called. A share of clones is missing; checked studies link under half to unresolved V genes, and the rest is unexplained. The V and J calls and clone size come from that table; D and trimming were worked out from the DNA. The table for this sample lists over 100,000 clones; roughly 83% of them were counted only once. Of the sample, 3.2% falls within the top ten clones.

Notes on this clone: The clone's antigen remains unknown. No base quality information exists; no much larger clone differs at one position.

The TCR originated in a man aged 45-60 years with urothelial cancer. Sequences were derived from PBMCs, sampled around atezolizumab (anti-PD-L1) treatment.

The CDR3 protein is CASSLTRATEAFF. The nucleotides read TGTGCCAGCAGTTTAACGAGGGCCACTGAAGCTTTCTTT. Rearrangement joined TRBV27 to TRBJ1-1; there is no confident call for the D gene. At the junction V is shortened by 2 bases and J by 4 bases, with 8 bases in between. The CDR3 goes from the cysteine to the phenylalanine over 13 residues. Of all the DNA, just the CDR3 is kept, 39 bases in frame from base 1. As encoded in the germline V gene (reference sequence), CDR1 is MNHEY while CDR2 is SMNVEV.